This T cell receptor beta chain was documented in a study of identifying expanded T cells in peripheral blood. Whole-study findings and limits: Across healthy donors, higher total template counts meant significantly greater approximately two-week count variance. Differentially abundant clones: 0.95 to 1.5 between replicates, 16.4 at around 14 days, roughly 18 at four.

The V and J ends lost 6 bases and 6 bases respectively, with 15 bases between them. Germline V gene data show CDR1 as KGHSH and CDR2 as LQKENI. There are 13 residues in the CDR3. A remark on this clone: Its antigen is not known.

Healthy donors had no documented immune events, such as infections, while sampled. The method was immunoSEQ multiplex PCR; TCRdb's version includes in-frame clones alone and lacks a portion of them. The repertoire holds over 85,000 clones, with approximately 85% as singletons. The TCR was taken from a person between 18 and 69 years old in good health. The chain combines TRBV18 with TRBJ2-7, with a tentative D call TRBD2 (6 bases). Sequenced sample: blood. The DNA of the CDR3 is TGTGCCAGCTCCCAAAGGGCGGGAAGCGAGCAGTACTTC. Translation gives CASSQRAGSEQYF.